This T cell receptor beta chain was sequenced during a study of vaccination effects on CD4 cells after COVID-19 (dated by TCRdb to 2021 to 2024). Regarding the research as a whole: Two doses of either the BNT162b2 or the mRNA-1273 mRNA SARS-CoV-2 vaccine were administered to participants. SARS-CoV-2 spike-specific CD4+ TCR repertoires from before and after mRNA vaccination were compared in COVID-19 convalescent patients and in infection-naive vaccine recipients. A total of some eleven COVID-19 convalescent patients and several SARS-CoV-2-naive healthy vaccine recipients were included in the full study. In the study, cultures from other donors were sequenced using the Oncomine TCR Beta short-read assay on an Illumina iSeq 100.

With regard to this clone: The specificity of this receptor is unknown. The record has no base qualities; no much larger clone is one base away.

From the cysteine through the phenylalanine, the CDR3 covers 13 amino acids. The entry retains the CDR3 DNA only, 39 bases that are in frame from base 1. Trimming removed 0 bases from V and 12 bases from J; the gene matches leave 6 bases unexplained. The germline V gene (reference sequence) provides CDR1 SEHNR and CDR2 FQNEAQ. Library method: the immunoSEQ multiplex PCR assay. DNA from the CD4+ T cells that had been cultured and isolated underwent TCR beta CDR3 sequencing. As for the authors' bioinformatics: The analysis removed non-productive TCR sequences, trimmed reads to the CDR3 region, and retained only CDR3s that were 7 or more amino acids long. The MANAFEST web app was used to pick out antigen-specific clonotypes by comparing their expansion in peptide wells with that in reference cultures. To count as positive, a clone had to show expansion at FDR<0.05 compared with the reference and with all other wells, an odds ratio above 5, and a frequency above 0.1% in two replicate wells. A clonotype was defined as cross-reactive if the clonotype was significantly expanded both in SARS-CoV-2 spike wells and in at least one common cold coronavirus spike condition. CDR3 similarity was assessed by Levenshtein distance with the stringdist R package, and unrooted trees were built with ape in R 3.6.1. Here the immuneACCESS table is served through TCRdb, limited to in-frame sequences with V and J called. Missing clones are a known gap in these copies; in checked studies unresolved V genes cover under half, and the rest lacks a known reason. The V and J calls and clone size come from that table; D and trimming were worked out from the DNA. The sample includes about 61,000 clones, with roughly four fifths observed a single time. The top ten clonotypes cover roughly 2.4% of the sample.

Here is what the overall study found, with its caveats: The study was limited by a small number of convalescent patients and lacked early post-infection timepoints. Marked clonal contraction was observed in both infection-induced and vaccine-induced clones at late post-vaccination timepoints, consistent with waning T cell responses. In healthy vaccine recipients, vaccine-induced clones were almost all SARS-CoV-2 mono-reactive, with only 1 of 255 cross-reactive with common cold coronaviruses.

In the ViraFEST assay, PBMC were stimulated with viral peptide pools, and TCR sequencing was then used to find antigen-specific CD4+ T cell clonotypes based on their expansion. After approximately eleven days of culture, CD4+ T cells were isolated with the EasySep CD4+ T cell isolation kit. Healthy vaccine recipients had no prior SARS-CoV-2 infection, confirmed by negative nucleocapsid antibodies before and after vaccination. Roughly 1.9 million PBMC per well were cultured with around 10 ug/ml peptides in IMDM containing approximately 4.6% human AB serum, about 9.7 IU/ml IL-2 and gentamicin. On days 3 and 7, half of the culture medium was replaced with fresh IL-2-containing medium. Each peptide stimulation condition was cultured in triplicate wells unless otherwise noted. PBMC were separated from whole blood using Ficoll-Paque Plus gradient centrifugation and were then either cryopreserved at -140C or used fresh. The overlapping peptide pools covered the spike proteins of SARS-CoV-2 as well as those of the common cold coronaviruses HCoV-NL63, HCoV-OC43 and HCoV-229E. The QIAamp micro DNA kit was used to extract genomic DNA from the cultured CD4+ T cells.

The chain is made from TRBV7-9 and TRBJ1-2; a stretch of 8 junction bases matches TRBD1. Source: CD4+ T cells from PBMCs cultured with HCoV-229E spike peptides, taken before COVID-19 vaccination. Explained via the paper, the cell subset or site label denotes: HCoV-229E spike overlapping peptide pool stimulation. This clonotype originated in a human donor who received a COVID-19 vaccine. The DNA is TGTGCCAGCAGCTTAGCGGACAGGGAGAAGGACACCTTC. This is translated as CASSLADREKDTF.